This entry describes one TCR beta chain. The V gene's germline CDR1 is SEHNR and CDR2 FQNEAQ (reference sequence). The CDR3 totals 16 residues. V gave up 5 bases and J gave up 4 bases; unmatched junction bases: 10. The data derive from a study of blood T cell repertoires in COVID-19. Looking at the study overall: There were acute and convalescent COVID-19 samples, and they came from the United States, Italy and Spain.

Study processing details: Amplification of reference gene primers provided the estimated nucleated cell counts. Using immunoSEQ multiplex PCR, the repertoire was profiled, and TCRdb retains in-frame clones only, with some absent. V, J and clone size were drawn from that table, and D and trimming were deduced from the DNA. The sample yields some 100,000 clones, approximately 86% seen once. The sequence was collected from a woman in her fifties or sixties who had recovered from COVID-19. The material sequenced was PBMCs or T cells enriched from blood (not recorded which). The J gene is TRBJ2-3, the V gene TRBV7-9; TRBD2 matches at 9 bases. DNA of the CDR3: TGTGCCAGCAGCCCGTACTGGCGGGGGGGCCCAGATACGCAGTATTTT. It codes for CASSPYWRGGPDTQYF.